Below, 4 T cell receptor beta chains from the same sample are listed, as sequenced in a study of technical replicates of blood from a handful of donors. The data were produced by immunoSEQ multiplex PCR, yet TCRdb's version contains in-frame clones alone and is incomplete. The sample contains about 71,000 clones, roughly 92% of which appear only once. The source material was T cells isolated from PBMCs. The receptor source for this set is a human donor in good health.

In nucleotides, the CDR3 is TGCAGCGTTGAAACAGCAACTAGGATCTATGGCTACACCTTC. It yields the protein CSVETATRIYGYTF. The rearrangement uses TRBV29-1 and TRBJ1-2; D gene uncertain. Between the trimmed V and J ends, which lost 2 bases and 4 bases, there was a span of 14 bases. The CDR3 has 14 amino acids. CDR1 and CDR2 from the germline V gene are SQVTM and ANQGSEA.

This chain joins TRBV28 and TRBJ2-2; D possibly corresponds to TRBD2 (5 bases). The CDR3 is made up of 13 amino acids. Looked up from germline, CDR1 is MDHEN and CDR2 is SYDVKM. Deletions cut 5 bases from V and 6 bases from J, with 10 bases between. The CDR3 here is CASSELEAGELFF. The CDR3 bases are TGTGCCAGCAGTGAACTGGAGGCCGGGGAGCTGTTTTTT. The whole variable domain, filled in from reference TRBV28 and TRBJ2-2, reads DVKVTQSSRYLVKRTGEKVFLECVQDMDHENMFWYRQDPGLGLRLIYFSYDVKMKEKGDIPEGYSVSREKKERFSLILESASTNQTSMYLCASSELEAGELFFGEGSRLTVL.

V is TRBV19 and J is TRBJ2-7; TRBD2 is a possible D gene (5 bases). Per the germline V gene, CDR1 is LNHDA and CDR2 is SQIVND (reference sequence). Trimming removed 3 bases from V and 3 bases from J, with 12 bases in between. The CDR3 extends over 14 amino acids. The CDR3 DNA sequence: TGTGCCAGTAGTATTCAAGGACTGAACTACGAGCAGTACTTC. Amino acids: CASSIQGLNYEQYF.

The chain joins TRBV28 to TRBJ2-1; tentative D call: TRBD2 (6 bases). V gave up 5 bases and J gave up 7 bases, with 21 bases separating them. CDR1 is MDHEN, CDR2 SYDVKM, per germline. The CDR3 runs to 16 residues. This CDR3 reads CASSLLAGSSSNEQFF. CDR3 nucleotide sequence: TGTGCCAGCAGTCTACTCGCCGGGAGTAGTAGTAATGAGCAGTTCTTC.